Listed below are T cell receptor beta chains from one sample, sequenced in a study of control samples from healthy donors and cancer patients. Measured with immunoSEQ multiplex PCR; TCRdb has only the in-frame clones, and not every one. The sample shows about 140,000 clones, approximately 92% of them seen only once. Sequenced material: blood. The source is a man aged 25-45 years in good health. Both conserved end residues are part of each CDR3. The order of the fields is CDR3 length, clone size, V gene, D gene, J gene, CDR3 DNA, CDR3 protein. A D gene is named only where the DNA matches it firmly. The size of a clone is reported for some rows only, either as once, few or many, or as a class for expanded clones.

length: 15
size: -
V: TRBV7-8
D: TRBD1
J: TRBJ1-2
DNA: TGTGCCAGCAGCCCCTCGGACAGGTTAAACTATGGCTACACCTTC
CDR3: CASSPSDRLNYGYTF

length: 14
size: few
V: TRBV2
D: -
J: TRBJ2-1
DNA: TGTGCCAGCAGTGGGCCATCTAGACACAATGAGCAGTTCTTC
CDR3: CASSGPSRHNEQFF

length: 14
size: -
V: TRBV25-1
D: -
J: TRBJ2-1
DNA: TGTGCCAGCGGGTCCGGGACGAGATACAATGAGCAGTTCTTC
CDR3: CASGSGTRYNEQFF

length: 15
size: once
V: TRBV11-2
D: TRBD2
J: TRBJ2-7
DNA: TGTGCCAGCAGCCATGGACTAGCGGGAACCCACGAGCAGTACTTC
CDR3: CASSHGLAGTHEQYF

length: 14
size: -
V: TRBV7-2
D: -
J: TRBJ1-1
DNA: TGTGCCAGCAGCTTTCAGGGAGGGGGGACTGAAGCTTTCTTT
CDR3: CASSFQGGGTEAFF

length: 17
size: few
V: TRBV7-2
D: TRBD2
J: TRBJ2-1
DNA: TGTGCCAGCAGCGTCGCCGGACTAGCGGGAGGTCGAAATGAGCAGTTCTTC
CDR3: CASSVAGLAGGRNEQFF

length: 15
size: -
V: TRBV27
D: TRBD2
J: TRBJ2-7
DNA: TGTGCCAGCAGTAGGACTAGCGGGAGGCTCCACGAGCAGTACTTC
CDR3: CASSRTSGRLHEQYF

length: 16
size: -
V: TRBV5-5
D: TRBD1
J: TRBJ2-2
DNA: TGTGCCAGCAGCTTGAACAGGGGCGTAGGCACCGGGGAGCTGTTTTTT
CDR3: CASSLNRGVGTGELFF

length: 16
size: -
V: TRBV11-2
D: -
J: TRBJ2-5
DNA: TGTGCCAGCAGCTTAATGGATCTGACTTTCCAAGAGACCCAGTACTTC
CDR3: CASSLMDLTFQETQYF

length: 15
size: -
V: TRBV5-1
D: -
J: TRBJ2-7
DNA: TGCGCCAGCAGCTTTTCCCGGGGAGTGGGGTACGAGCAGTACTTC
CDR3: CASSFSRGVGYEQYF

length: 17
size: -
V: TRBV9
D: TRBD2
J: TRBJ2-2
DNA: TGTGCCAGCAGCGTAACCCCTAGCGGGAGGAACACCGGAGAGCTGTTTTTT
CDR3: CASSVTPSGRNTGELFF

length: 15
size: -
V: TRBV7-9
D: -
J: TRBJ1-1
DNA: TGTGCCAGCAGCTTCCTGGGACGACTGAACACTGAAACTTTCTTT
CDR3: CASSFLGRLNTETFF

length: 15
size: -
V: TRBV6-5
D: TRBD2
J: TRBJ2-1
DNA: TGTGCCAGCAGTTACGATAGAGCGGGGAACAATGAGCAGTTCTTC
CDR3: CASSYDRAGNNEQFF

length: 16
size: once
V: TRBV3-1/TRBV3-2
D: -
J: TRBJ2-3
DNA: TGTGCCAGCAGCCGAACCGGGACAGCGGGCCCAGATACGCAGTATTTT
CDR3: CASSRTGTAGPDTQYF

length: 18
size: -
V: TRBV6-1
D: TRBD1
J: TRBJ2-6
DNA: TGTGCCAGCAGGGAAGGGGGACAGATACGGTCTGGGGCCAACGTCCTGACTTTC
CDR3: CASREGGQIRSGANVLTF

length: 15
size: -
V: TRBV5-1
D: -
J: TRBJ2-3
DNA: TGCGCCAGCAGCTGGGTTGGTCGGGTGACAGATACGCAGTATTTT
CDR3: CASSWVGRVTDTQYF

length: 20
size: -
V: TRBV14
D: TRBD2
J: TRBJ2-1
DNA: TGTGCCAGCAGCCAATGCCAGCGGGAGCATTTACTTATCTCCTACAATGAGCAGTTCTTC
CDR3: CASSQCQREHLLISYNEQFF

length: 13
size: -
V: TRBV28
D: TRBD1
J: TRBJ2-1
DNA: TGTGCCAGCAGTCGGGACAGGGGACATGAGCAGTTCTTC
CDR3: CASSRDRGHEQFF

length: 17
size: -
V: TRBV29-1
D: -
J: TRBJ2-3
DNA: TGCAGCGTTGAAGATCACGTGGACATTTGGTCCCCAGATACGCAGTATTTT
CDR3: CSVEDHVDIWSPDTQYF

length: 15
size: -
V: TRBV9
D: TRBD1
J: TRBJ1-6
DNA: TGTGCCAGCAGCGTAGAGGGGGCTGGGAATTCACCCCTCCACTTT
CDR3: CASSVEGAGNSPLHF

length: 14
size: -
V: TRBV5-6
D: -
J: TRBJ2-7
DNA: TGTGCCAGCAGCTTGCGGGACTCTCGCTACGAGCAGTACTTC
CDR3: CASSLRDSRYEQYF

length: 14
size: -
V: TRBV19
D: -
J: TRBJ1-1
DNA: TGTGCCACCAAAACCCAACCGATCGGCACTGAAGCTTTCTTT
CDR3: CATKTQPIGTEAFF

length: 14
size: -
V: TRBV9
D: -
J: TRBJ1-1
DNA: TGTGCCAGCAGCGTCTCCCCAGAACAAGGTAAAGCTTTCTTT
CDR3: CASSVSPEQGKAFF

length: 13
size: -
V: TRBV28
D: -
J: TRBJ1-3
DNA: TGTGCAAGCAGTTATCCAGGGGGAAACACCATATATTTT
CDR3: CASSYPGGNTIYF

length: 14
size: -
V: TRBV19
D: -
J: TRBJ2-3
DNA: TGTGCCAGTACCCGGGAATGGAGGACAGATACGCAGTATTTT
CDR3: CASTREWRTDTQYF

length: 14
size: few
V: TRBV19
D: TRBD1
J: TRBJ1-5
DNA: TGTGCCAGTAGAAAGGGACAGCTAAATCAGCCCCAGCATTTT
CDR3: CASRKGQLNQPQHF

length: 15
size: -
V: TRBV28
D: -
J: TRBJ2-3
DNA: TGTGCCAGCGGGGATCTCAGGACAGACACAGATACGCAGTATTTT
CDR3: CASGDLRTDTDTQYF

length: 11
size: -
V: TRBV29-1
D: -
J: TRBJ1-2
DNA: TGCAGCGTTGTGGGGGACATTGGCTACACCTTC
CDR3: CSVVGDIGYTF

length: 15
size: -
V: TRBV13
D: -
J: TRBJ2-5
DNA: TGTGCCAGCAGCTTAGGCCTGGCTGGGGGAGAGACCCAGTACTTC
CDR3: CASSLGLAGGETQYF

length: 13
size: -
V: TRBV7-9
D: -
J: TRBJ2-7
DNA: TGTGCCAGCAGCTTGTATGGGGTGGAGGAGCAGTACTTC
CDR3: CASSLYGVEEQYF

length: 14
size: -
V: TRBV28
D: -
J: TRBJ1-2
DNA: TGTGCCAGCAGTTTGAGAAGGTCCTCCTATGGCTACACCTTC
CDR3: CASSLRRSSYGYTF

length: 14
size: once
V: TRBV28
D: -
J: TRBJ2-5
DNA: TGTGCCAGCAGTTTCGTTTCCGGGGAAGAGACCCAGTACTTC
CDR3: CASSFVSGEETQYF

length: 13
size: many
V: TRBV7-3
D: -
J: TRBJ1-1
DNA: TGTGCCAGCAGCCCCGGGGGGGGCTCTGAAGCTTTCTTT
CDR3: CASSPGGGSEAFF

length: 14
size: -
V: TRBV28
D: -
J: TRBJ2-7
DNA: TGTGCCAGCAGTATGACAGCTGTCGTCGACGAGCAGTACTTC
CDR3: CASSMTAVVDEQYF

length: 11
size: -
V: TRBV7-9
D: -
J: TRBJ1-4
DNA: TGTGCCAGCAGCTACCGAGACAAACTGTTTTTT
CDR3: CASSYRDKLFF

length: 14
size: -
V: TRBV7-9
D: -
J: TRBJ2-2
DNA: TGTGCCAGCAGCTTTCGAATGACCACCGGGGAGCTGTTTTTT
CDR3: CASSFRMTTGELFF

length: 14
size: -
V: TRBV5-1
D: TRBD1
J: TRBJ1-4
DNA: TGCGCCAGCAGCTTAACAGGGGGTGAGGAAAAACTGTTTTTT
CDR3: CASSLTGGEEKLFF

length: 13
size: once
V: TRBV19
D: -
J: TRBJ1-5
DNA: TGTGCCTCGGGGCACAATAGCAATCAGCCCCAGCATTTT
CDR3: CASGHNSNQPQHF

length: 14
size: once
V: TRBV11-2
D: -
J: TRBJ1-6
DNA: TGTGCCAGCAGTTCGGACCCACCTAATTCACCCCTCCACTTT
CDR3: CASSSDPPNSPLHF

length: 14
size: -
V: TRBV28
D: -
J: TRBJ2-1
DNA: TGTGCCAGCAGTTTGGTACTGCACGGGAATGAGCAGTTCTTC
CDR3: CASSLVLHGNEQFF

length: 13
size: -
V: TRBV20-1
D: TRBD1
J: TRBJ1-1
DNA: TGCAGTGCTAGTTGGACAGGGGTAATTGCGGCTTTCTTT
CDR3: CSASWTGVIAAFF

length: 14
size: -
V: TRBV7-9
D: -
J: TRBJ1-1
DNA: TGTGCCAGCAGCAAAGGGACATTGCTCACTGAAGCTTTCTTT
CDR3: CASSKGTLLTEAFF

length: 14
size: -
V: TRBV6-6
D: TRBD1
J: TRBJ2-7
DNA: TGTGCCAGCACCGCTCAAGACAGGGGCTACGAGCAGTACTTC
CDR3: CASTAQDRGYEQYF

length: 15
size: -
V: TRBV2
D: -
J: TRBJ1-5
DNA: TGTGCCAGCAGCCCGCGCCCTCTCATGAATCAGCCCCAGCATTTT
CDR3: CASSPRPLMNQPQHF

length: 18
size: -
V: TRBV19
D: TRBD2
J: TRBJ2-1
DNA: TGTGCCAGTAGTATAGGGAGACTAGCGGGAGACCATTTGAATGAGCAGTTCTTC
CDR3: CASSIGRLAGDHLNEQFF

length: 14
size: -
V: TRBV27
D: -
J: TRBJ1-3
DNA: TGTGCCAGCAGTTTGTCAGGGTCTGGAAACACCATATATTTT
CDR3: CASSLSGSGNTIYF

length: 15
size: -
V: TRBV19
D: TRBD2
J: TRBJ2-7
DNA: TGTGCCAGTAGTACGGGACTAGCGGGACCCTACGAGCAGTACTTC
CDR3: CASSTGLAGPYEQYF

length: 15
size: -
V: TRBV18
D: -
J: TRBJ2-4
DNA: TGTGCCAGCTCACCCCCCGGGACTCCCAAAAACATTCAGTACTTC
CDR3: CASSPPGTPKNIQYF

length: 15
size: -
V: TRBV7-8
D: -
J: TRBJ2-7
DNA: TGTGCCAGCAGCTTAGGTCGGTCTAAATTCTACGAGCAGTACTTC
CDR3: CASSLGRSKFYEQYF

length: 14
size: -
V: TRBV11-3
D: -
J: TRBJ1-2
DNA: TGTGCCAGCAAGGGAACCAACAGGGAGGATGGCTACACCTTC
CDR3: CASKGTNREDGYTF

length: 17
size: -
V: TRBV24-1
D: -
J: TRBJ2-3
DNA: TGTGCCACCAGTGACCGGGGGACTCCGCGACCCACAGATACGCAGTATTTT
CDR3: CATSDRGTPRPTDTQYF

length: 14
size: -
V: TRBV11-2
D: TRBD2
J: TRBJ2-5
DNA: TGTGCCAGCAGCTTCGGACTAGTGGTAGAGACCCAGTACTTC
CDR3: CASSFGLVVETQYF

length: 14
size: -
V: TRBV9
D: -
J: TRBJ2-3
DNA: TGTGCCAGCAGCGCGAGCGGGAGCACAGATACGCAGTATTTT
CDR3: CASSASGSTDTQYF

length: 15
size: -
V: TRBV11-3
D: -
J: TRBJ1-6
DNA: TGTGCCAGCAGCTTAGGGGTGTTTGGGGATTCACCCCTCCACTTT
CDR3: CASSLGVFGDSPLHF

length: 13
size: -
V: TRBV6-1
D: -
J: TRBJ1-3
DNA: TGTGCCAGCAGTGAGACTACAGGGTACACCATATATTTT
CDR3: CASSETTGYTIYF

length: 15
size: -
V: TRBV2
D: TRBD2
J: TRBJ2-2
DNA: TGTGCCAGCAGGAGACTAGCGGGAGTGACCGGGGAGCTGTTTTTT
CDR3: CASRRLAGVTGELFF

length: 13
size: -
V: TRBV5-6
D: -
J: TRBJ2-5
DNA: TGTGCCAGCATTTTTAGCGGACAGCAGACCCAGTACTTC
CDR3: CASIFSGQQTQYF

length: 12
size: -
V: TRBV19
D: -
J: TRBJ2-1
DNA: TGTGCCAGTAGTAAAGATCGTCGTGAGCAGTTCTTC
CDR3: CASSKDRREQFF

length: 13
size: -
V: TRBV2
D: -
J: TRBJ2-1
DNA: TGTGCCAGCAGGAACGACAGGTCCAATGAGCAGTTCTTC
CDR3: CASRNDRSNEQFF